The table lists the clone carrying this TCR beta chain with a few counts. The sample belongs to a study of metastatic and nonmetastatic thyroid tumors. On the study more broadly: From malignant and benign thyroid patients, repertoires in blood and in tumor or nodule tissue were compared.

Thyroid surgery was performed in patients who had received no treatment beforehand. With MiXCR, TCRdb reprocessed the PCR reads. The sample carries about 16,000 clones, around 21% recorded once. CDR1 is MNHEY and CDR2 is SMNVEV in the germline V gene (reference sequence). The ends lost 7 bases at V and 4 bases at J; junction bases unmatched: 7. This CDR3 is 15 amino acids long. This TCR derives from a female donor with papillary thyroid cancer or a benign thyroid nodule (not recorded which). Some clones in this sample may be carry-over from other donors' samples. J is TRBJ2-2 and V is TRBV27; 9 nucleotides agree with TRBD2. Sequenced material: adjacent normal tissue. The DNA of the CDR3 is TGTGCCAGCACCAAGGGACTAGCCGGCACCGGGGAGCTGTTTTTT. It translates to CASTKGLAGTGELFF.